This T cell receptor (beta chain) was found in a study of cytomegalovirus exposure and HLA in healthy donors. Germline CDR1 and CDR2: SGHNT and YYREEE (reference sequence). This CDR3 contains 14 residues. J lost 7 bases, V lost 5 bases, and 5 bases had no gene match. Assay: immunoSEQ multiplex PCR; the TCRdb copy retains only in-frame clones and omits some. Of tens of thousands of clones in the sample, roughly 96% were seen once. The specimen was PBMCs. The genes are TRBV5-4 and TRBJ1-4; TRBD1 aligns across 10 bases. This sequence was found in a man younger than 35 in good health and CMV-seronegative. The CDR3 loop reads CASSSGTGVEKLFF. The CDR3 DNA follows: TGTGCCAGCAGTTCCGGGACAGGGGTTGAAAAACTGTTTTTT.